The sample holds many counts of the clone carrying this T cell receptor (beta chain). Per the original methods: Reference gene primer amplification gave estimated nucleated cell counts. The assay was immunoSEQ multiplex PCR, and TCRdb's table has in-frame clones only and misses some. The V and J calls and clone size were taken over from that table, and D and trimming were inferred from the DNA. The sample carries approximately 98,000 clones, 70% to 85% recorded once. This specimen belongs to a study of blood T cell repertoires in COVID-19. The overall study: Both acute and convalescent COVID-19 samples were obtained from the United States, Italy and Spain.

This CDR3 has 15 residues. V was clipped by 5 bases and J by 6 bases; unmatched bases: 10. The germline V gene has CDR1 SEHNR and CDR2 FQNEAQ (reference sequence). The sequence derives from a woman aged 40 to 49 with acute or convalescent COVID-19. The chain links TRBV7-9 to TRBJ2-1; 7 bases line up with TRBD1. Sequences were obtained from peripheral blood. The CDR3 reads CASSLNRQGSNEQFF. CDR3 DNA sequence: TGTGCCAGCAGCCTAAACAGACAGGGAAGCAATGAGCAGTTCTTC.